The next 16 T cell receptor beta chains were all read from a single sample in a study of cytomegalovirus exposure and HLA in healthy donors. Sequenced by immunoSEQ multiplex PCR; TCRdb stores in-frame clones only, minus some. The table shows about 240,000 clones, with approximately 83% occurring only once. The sample was PBMCs. The receptors originated from a woman aged 25 to 39 in good health and CMV-seropositive.

The chain joins TRBV9 to TRBJ2-6, with 14 nucleotides matching TRBD2. V lost 3 bases, J lost 2 bases, and 4 bases stayed unmatched. CDR1 is SGDLS and CDR2 is YYNGEE in the germline V gene. The CDR3 spans 18 residues. CDR3 sequence: CASSEGGLAGAGANVLTF. CDR3 in DNA: TGTGCCAGCAGCGAGGGGGGACTAGCGGGAGCTGGGGCCAACGTCCTGACTTTC.

The chain is built from TRBV2 and TRBJ2-1; 8 nucleotides line up with TRBD1. Losses at the gene ends were 11 bases for V and 1 base for J; bases not matched to a gene: 4. The CDR3 is 13 residues long. Germline CDR1 and CDR2: SNHLY and FYNNEI. The CDR3 sequence: CAGRTGSYNEQFF. DNA for the CDR3: TGTGCCGGACGGACAGGGTCCTACAATGAGCAGTTCTTC.

This chain joins TRBV30 and TRBJ2-1; no definite D call. The CDR3 totals 12 residues. From germline, CDR1 is GTSNPN and CDR2 SVGIG (reference sequence). Trimming removed 0 bases from V and 6 bases from J, with 6 bases in between. The CDR3 spells CAWSVYRNEQFF. The CDR3 coding sequence is TGTGCCTGGAGTGTATATCGCAATGAGCAGTTCTTC.

The CDR3 region has the DNA TGTGCCAGCACCCGCGGGAATGAGCAGTTCTTC. Its translation: CASTRGNEQFF. The chain has TRBV6-6 and TRBJ2-1; possible D gene TRBD2, 5 bases. CDR1 is MNHNY and CDR2 is SVGAGI in the germline V gene (reference sequence). The CDR3 sequence is 11 residues long. Trimming took off 7 bases at V and 7 bases at J, with 8 bases between the two ends.

CDR3 amino acids: CASSSRINQPQHF. The CDR3 coding sequence is TGTGCCAGCAGCTCGAGAATAAATCAGCCCCAGCATTTT. V and J are TRBV11-2 and TRBJ1-5; D not resolved. This CDR3 comprises 13 residues. Germline CDR1 and CDR2: SGHAT and FQNNGV. Deletions cut 4 bases from V and 4 bases from J, with 8 bases between.

The V call is TRBV9, the J call TRBJ1-2; D may be TRBD1 (6 bases). From germline, CDR1 is SGDLS and CDR2 YYNGEE. The CDR3 totals 14 residues. V dropped 4 bases and J dropped 4 bases, with 14 bases sitting between them. CDR3 DNA: TGTGCCAGCAGCTCTCGGACAGACGCCTATGGCTACACCTTC. Protein: CASSSRTDAYGYTF.

This clone has just a few counts. V is TRBV7-2 and J is TRBJ2-2, with 7 bases lining up with TRBD1. The germline gives CDR1 SGHTA, CDR2 FQGNSA. Unmatched junction bases numbered 4, after V lost 5 bases and J lost 7 bases. The length of the CDR3 is 13 residues. The CDR3 sequence is CASSKQGSGELFF. The CDR3 bases are TGTGCCAGCAGCAAACAGGGGAGCGGGGAGCTGTTTTTT.

V and J are TRBV10-1 and TRBJ2-7; 7 positions agree with TRBD1. Germline CDR1 reads WNHNN; CDR2 reads SYGVQD (reference sequence). The CDR3 spans 13 residues. The ends lost 5 bases at V and 3 bases at J; junction bases unmatched: 4. The CDR3 region has the DNA TGCGCCAGCAGTTCGGGACAGAACTACGAGCAGTACTTC. Encoded protein: CASSSGQNYEQYF.

The chain carries TRBV4-1 and TRBJ1-5; 8 nucleotides line up with TRBD1. V lost 7 bases to trimming and J lost 5 bases; unmatched junction nucleotides: 7. The CDR3 is 14 residues long. The germline gives CDR1 MGHRA, CDR2 YSYEKL. The CDR3 reads CASTPRQGHQPQHF. Here the CDR3 DNA reads TGCGCCAGCACCCCTAGACAGGGGCATCAGCCCCAGCATTTT.

The chain couples TRBV19 to TRBJ1-1; D is ambiguous. The CDR3 sequence is 16 residues long. Germline CDR1 reads LNHDA; CDR2 reads SQIVND (reference sequence). V gave up 3 bases and J gave up 5 bases, with 19 bases separating them. The CDR3 nucleotides are TGTGCCAGTAGTATCTCCCACCGGAGGGATTGGACTGAAGCTTTCTTT. The encoded protein is CASSISHRRDWTEAFF.

This clone was picked up a small number of times. The V gene is TRBV28, the J gene TRBJ2-7; 8 bases fit TRBD2. Germline V gene sequence: CDR1 MDHEN, CDR2 SYDVKM. The CDR3 runs to 16 residues. The V segment lost 5 bases and the J segment 0 bases; nucleotides outside the gene matches: 9. The CDR3 DNA is TGTGCCAGCAGTCCAGTAAATAGCGGGAACTCCTACGAGCAGTACTTC. Protein: CASSPVNSGNSYEQYF.

The rearrangement joins TRBV2 to TRBJ1-5; D remains unclear. V lost 2 bases and J lost 7, with 6 bases in between. Germline CDR1 SNHLY, CDR2 FYNNEI. The CDR3 loop spans 12 amino acids. The DNA of the CDR3 is TGTGCCAGCAGTGAAACGGAGCAGCCCCAGCATTTT. As protein: CASSETEQPQHF.

The chain has TRBV11-2 and TRBJ2-7, with D maybe TRBD1 (6 bases). Between the trimmed V and J ends, which lost 5 bases and 6 bases, there was a span of 17 bases. The CDR3 contains 14 residues. Germline V gene lookup returns CDR1 SGHAT and CDR2 FQNNGV. CDR3 DNA: TGTGCCAGCAGCCCAGGGGTTGGTGCCTTCGAGCAGTACTTC. Protein product: CASSPGVGAFEQYF.

This chain links TRBV4-2 with TRBJ2-2; perhaps TRBD1 as D (6 bases). V was cut by 6 bases and J by 6 bases, with 17 bases left in between. Germline-derived CDR1 and CDR2 are LGHNA and YNFKEQ. CDR3 length equals 15 residues. This CDR3 reads CASSTLSQGAGELFF. CDR3 DNA: TGTGCCAGCAGTACTTTGTCACAGGGCGCCGGGGAGCTGTTTTTT.

The gene calls are TRBV19 and TRBJ1-2; D might be TRBD1 (6 bases). The CDR3 sequence is 15 residues long. V dropped 6 bases and J dropped 8 bases, with 22 bases sitting between them. Germline CDR1 is LNHDA and CDR2 is SQIVND (reference sequence). This chain's CDR3 is CASSRPYTGSHGYTF. The CDR3 nucleotides are TGTGCCAGTAGCCGTCCCTATACAGGGAGTCACGGCTACACCTTC.

In nucleotides, the CDR3 is TGTGCCAGCAGCTTAATTGCGGCGGGAGGGGTGAACACCGGGGAGCTGTTTTTT. Translating gives CASSLIAAGGVNTGELFF. This chain uses TRBV7-3 with TRBJ2-2, with 9 bases identical to TRBD2. Losses at the gene ends were 1 base for V and 1 base for J; bases not matched to a gene: 7. Germline V gene lookup returns CDR1 SGHTA and CDR2 FQGTGA. CDR3 length: 18 residues. Supplemented by reference TRBV7-3 and TRBJ2-2, the full variable domain reads GAGVSQTPSNKVTEKGKYVELRCDPISGHTALYWYRQSLGQGPEFLIYFQGTGAADDSGLPNDRFFAVRPEGSVSTLKIQRTERGDSAVYLCASSLIAAGGVNTGELFFGEGSRLTVL.